This T cell receptor (beta chain) was profiled in a study of cytomegalovirus exposure and HLA in healthy donors (dated by TCRdb to the late 2010s). Some background on the complete study: According to an earlier analysis of 550 to 700 of the donors, about 179 million T cells yielded roughly 100 million unique TCR beta sequences and 276 Gb of sequence data. The study aimed to test whether signatures of past pathogen exposure could be identified by cataloging public T cell receptors. An early release covering over 500 HLA-typed donors comprised about 290 gigabases of sequencing data and 85 million to 100 million unique TCR sequences. Every discovery cohort repertoire had been produced on one sequencing platform. Alongside the repertoire data, information on donor age, sex, ethnicity and CMV serostatus was compiled. On average, over 200,000 unique TCR beta nucleotide sequences were sequenced per donor among several hundred genotyped donors of the cohort, with roughly 18% of those sequences being non-productive. A later analysis re-examined previously published TCR beta repertoires from 600 to 700 donors and added high-resolution HLA genotyping to investigate patterns of TCR occurrence. Typing coverage differed by locus: A, B, C, DRB1 and DQB1 were typed in about 629-640 donors, DQA1 in about 560, DPA1 in some 600, and DPB1 in around 490. In a later genetic analysis, genome-wide SNP genotypes for about three fifths of the 666 donors were used, and that subset was treated as a discovery cohort. Class I and class II HLA loci were covered by the typing at four-digit resolution. An earlier analysis of about 620 of the donors applied high-throughput TCR beta sequencing to assess whether each TCR beta V gene segment acted as functional or pseudogenic. Rather than using new phenotypic data, the later analysis identified candidate immune exposures from TCR beta sequences and from how often those sequences occurred across donors. Of the roughly 390 genotyped donors, about 84% fell in the genetic ancestry cluster associated with self-reported Caucasian donors. A separate validation cohort of over 95 different subjects was used in addition to the approximately 700-subject first cohort. The study profiled the T cell repertoires of approximately 700 subjects by immunosequencing and related them to cytomegalovirus serostatus. To predict cytomegalovirus infection status, the study brought together high-throughput TCR immunosequencing, statistical association of individual TCRs with disease status, and machine learning. About five DR-DQ haplotypes were treated as single units for association and clustering because of strong linkage in the cohort.

Findings and caveats that apply to the study as a whole: CMV serostatus was the only immune exposure information available for the cohort. It was suggested by the authors that the approach could potentially be generalized to other disease states and immunological phenotypes. In vitro tests confirmed that a few of the cytomegalovirus-associated TCR beta chains recognize cytomegalovirus antigens. V-gene and J-gene trimming of TCR beta chains was associated with a missense DCLRE1C variant in a later genetic analysis, and the association was replicated in an independent cohort. This cohort had only TCR beta chains sequenced, and the lack of alpha or paired-chain data limited which features could be detected. Strong co-occurrence of HLA alleles, especially DR and DQ, made assigning TCR associations to individual alleles difficult. Presence/absence analyses assumed roughly uniform sequencing depth across donors, an assumption that may not hold. A later analysis found that HLA-associated TCR beta chains were more clonally expanded and had lower generation probabilities than equally common non-associated chains. Most TCR sequences were observed very rarely across donors, whereas some public TCRs were present in many individuals. In an earlier analysis of around 600 of the donors, most TCR beta V segments appeared in productive rearrangements about 87% or about 30% of the time, broadly matching IMGT annotations. Because counts were too low, approximately 18 rarely observed V segments, including chromosome 9 orphons, were excluded from the earlier analysis of several hundred of the donors. In a later analysis, most CMV-associated TCR beta chains were found to appear HLA-restricted, with HLA associations seemingly driven largely by CMV exposure. Cytomegalovirus status was reported to be diagnosed by the classifier with high specificity and sensitivity in both the original and validation cohorts. Linkage disequilibrium might explain the correlated functional status among segregating V segments, but an unknown experimental factor could not be ruled out. According to a later analysis, TCR association rates differed among HLA loci, with DRB1 alleles showing the most associated TCRs and HLA-C alleles showing the fewest. In a later genetic analysis, fewer N-insertions in productive TCRs were reported among donors in an Asian-associated ancestry cluster than the approximately 710-donor mean. A further reported finding was that TCR beta sequences accurately predicted the HLA-A and HLA-B alleles for most subjects in the first cohort. In a later analysis, around 15,000 TCR beta sequences were associated with specific HLA alleles at a false discovery rate of 0.05. Because some donors lacked HLA typing at each locus, the association tests relied only on the typed subset. A group of highly shared sequence variants was considered likely to be a technical artifact of the sequencing pipeline. In the study, approximately 160 TCR beta chains were listed as associated with cytomegalovirus. A later analysis reported that several top co-occurrence clusters appeared linked to parvovirus B19, influenza, CMV and Epstein-Barr virus.

The cohort was made up of under 800 healthy bone marrow donors. At the time of sampling, every cohort member was nominally healthy, though immune exposures that went unrecorded were likely present. The donor was CMV seronegative and was included in the group of over 300 seronegative cohort members. Each donor provided a peripheral blood sample, and peripheral blood mononuclear cells were used for TCR beta sequencing. Genomic DNA was extracted from the blood cell samples with the Qiagen DNeasy Blood Extraction Kit. Receptor libraries were prepared by the immunoSEQ multiplex PCR assay. For the multiplex PCR, a mixture combining 60 forward primers for TCR Vbeta segments and 13 reverse primers for TCR Jbeta segments was used. The CDR3 region of rearranged TCR beta genes was amplified from genomic DNA with a multiplex PCR assay. The amplified TCR beta libraries were sequenced on the Illumina HiSeq System as 87-base-pair reads. Processing in the source paper ran as follows. Across the roughly 670 repertoires, a later analysis counted some 81 million unique TCR beta chains, roughly 11 million of which were shared by at least two donors. Raw reads were error-corrected and collapsed into unique sequences by a nearest-neighbor algorithm in which closely related sequences were merged to remove PCR and sequencing errors. V, D and J gene segments were assigned by aligning CDR3 sequences to IMGT reference sequences. For a sequence to be retained, a match of at least six nucleotides to both a V gene segment and a J gene segment was required. A rearrangement counted as productive if the CDR3 had no stop codons and remained in frame with V and J, and every other rearrangement counted as non-productive. Following IMGT convention, CDR3 was defined as the stretch from the second conserved V-encoded cysteine to the conserved J-encoded phenylalanine. In an earlier analysis of around 570 of the donors, sequences lacking an unambiguous match to a single V gene segment were excluded. In an earlier analysis of around 600 of the donors, V segments were called functional above 56.7% productive rearrangements and were called segregating when the between-donor standard deviation exceeded 5%. A statistical classification framework was developed to diagnose cytomegalovirus status using the catalog of TCR beta chain sequences. A later analysis assigned V and J genes by comparing TCR nucleotide sequences with IMGT/GENE-DB human TR gene sequences. The TCRdist pipeline was used in a later analysis to assign CDR3 sequences and most-parsimonious VDJ recombination scenarios. In a later analysis, each TCR beta chain was defined by its CDR3 amino acid sequence together with its V-gene family, and reads without a unique V-gene family were excluded. To address suspected cross-contamination and a sequencing artifact, a later analysis removed a few hundred highly shared, low-generation-probability nucleotide sequences. For each public chain, a later analysis derived a clonal expansion index from normalized ranks of inferred template counts within each repertoire. Generation probabilities in a later analysis came from a VDJ recombination model fitted to out-of-frame rearrangements, and those results were checked against IGoR. In a later analysis, TCR-TCR, TCR-HLA and TCR-CMV co-occurrence was scored with hypergeometric tests, and a repertoire-size bias correction was applied to TCR pairs. False discovery rates were estimated in a later analysis by permuting HLA or CMV assignments 20 times. In a later analysis, co-occurring TCRs were grouped using DBSCAN, with TCRdist sequence similarity added in when clustering inside HLA-allele-positive subsets. Repertoires with fewer than 30,000 or more than 120,000 public chains were left out of co-occurrence clustering, as were four to six repertoires with anomalous nucleotide sharing. Imported from immuneACCESS, the table was reduced by TCRdb to in-frame sequences with V and J called. These copies leave out some clones; in studies compared against another copy, an unresolved V gene accounts for under half, and the cause of the remainder is not known. Clone size and V and J calls were adopted from that table, with D and trimming inferred from the DNA. This sample comprises some 150,000 clones, around 69% of them detected only once. The ten most abundant clones make up more than 2.5% of the sample.

This clone was seen only once. Its recognized antigen is unknown. No much larger clone is present one base from it, and per-base qualities are unavailable. Sample: PBMCs. The clonotype originates from a woman aged 25 to 45 in good health and CMV-seronegative.

The CDR3 here reads CASSGTGKAGNTIYF. The DNA sequence is TGTGCCAGCAGTGGGACAGGGAAGGCTGGAAACACCATATATTTT. Recombination joined TRBV2 with TRBJ1-3, and 8 bases in between align with TRBD1. Here V drops 4 bases and J drops 2 bases, and the junction holds 4 bases not matched to any gene. From a lookup of the germline V gene, CDR1 and CDR2 are SNHLY and FYNNEI. Its CDR3 holds 15 amino acids, cysteine through phenylalanine. Just CDR3 DNA is preserved here, 45 bases in frame from base 1.